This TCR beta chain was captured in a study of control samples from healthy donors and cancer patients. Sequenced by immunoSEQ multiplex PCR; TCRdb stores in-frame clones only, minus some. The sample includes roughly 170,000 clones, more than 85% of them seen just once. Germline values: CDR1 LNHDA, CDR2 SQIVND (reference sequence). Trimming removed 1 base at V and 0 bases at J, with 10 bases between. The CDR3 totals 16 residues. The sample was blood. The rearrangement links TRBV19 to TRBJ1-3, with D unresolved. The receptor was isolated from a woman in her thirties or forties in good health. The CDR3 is CASSIGRIHSGNTIYF. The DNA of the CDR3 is TGTGCCAGTAGTATAGGTCGGATCCACTCTGGAAACACCATATATTTT.